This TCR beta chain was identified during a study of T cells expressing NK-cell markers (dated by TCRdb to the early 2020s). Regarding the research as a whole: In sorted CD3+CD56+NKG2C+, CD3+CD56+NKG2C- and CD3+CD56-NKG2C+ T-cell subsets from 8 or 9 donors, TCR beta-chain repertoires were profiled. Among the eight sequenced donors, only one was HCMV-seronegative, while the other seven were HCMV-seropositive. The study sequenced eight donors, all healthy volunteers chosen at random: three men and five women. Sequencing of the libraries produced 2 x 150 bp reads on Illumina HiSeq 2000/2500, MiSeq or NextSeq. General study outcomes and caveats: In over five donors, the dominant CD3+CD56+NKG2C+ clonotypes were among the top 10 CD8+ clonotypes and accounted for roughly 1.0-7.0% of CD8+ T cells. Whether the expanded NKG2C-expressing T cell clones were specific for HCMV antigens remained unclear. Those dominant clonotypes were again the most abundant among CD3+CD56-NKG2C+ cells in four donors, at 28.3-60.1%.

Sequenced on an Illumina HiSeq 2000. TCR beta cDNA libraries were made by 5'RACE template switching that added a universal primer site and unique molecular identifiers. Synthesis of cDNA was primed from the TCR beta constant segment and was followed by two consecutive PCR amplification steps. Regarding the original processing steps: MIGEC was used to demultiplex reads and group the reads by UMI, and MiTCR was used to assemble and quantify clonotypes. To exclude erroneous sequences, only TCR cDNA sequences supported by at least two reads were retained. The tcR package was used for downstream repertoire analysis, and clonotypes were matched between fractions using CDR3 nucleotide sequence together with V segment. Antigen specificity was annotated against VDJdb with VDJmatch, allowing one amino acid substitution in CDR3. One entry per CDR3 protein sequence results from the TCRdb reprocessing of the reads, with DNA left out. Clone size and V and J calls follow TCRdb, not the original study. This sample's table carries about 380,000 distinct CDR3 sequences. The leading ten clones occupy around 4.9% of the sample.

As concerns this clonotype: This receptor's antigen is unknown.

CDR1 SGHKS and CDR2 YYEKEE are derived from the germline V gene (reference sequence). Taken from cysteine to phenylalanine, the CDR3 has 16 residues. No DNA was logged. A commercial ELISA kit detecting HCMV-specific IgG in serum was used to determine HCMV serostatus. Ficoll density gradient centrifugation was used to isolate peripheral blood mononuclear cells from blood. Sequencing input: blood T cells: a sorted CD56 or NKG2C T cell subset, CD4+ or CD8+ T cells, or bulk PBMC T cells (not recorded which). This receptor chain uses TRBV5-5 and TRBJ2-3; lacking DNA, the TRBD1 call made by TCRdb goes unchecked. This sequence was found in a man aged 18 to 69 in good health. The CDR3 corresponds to CASSLQGELVTDTQYF.